Described below is a single T cell receptor (beta chain) sequence and its context. This specimen belongs to a study of OX40 agonist ivuxolimab in advanced cancers. Study background: Patients treated during dose escalation were battling hepatocellular carcinoma, melanoma, renal cell or head and neck cancer. Prior therapy, whether anti-PD-1, anti-PD-L1 or anti-CTLA-4, was allowed, and 30% to 40% had some.

Sequencing used immunoSEQ multiplex PCR; TCRdb keeps in-frame clones, though not all of them. The repertoire holds about 72,000 clones, about nine tenths seen once, with about 1.3% in the top ten. Blood samples were obtained at baseline, cycle 4 day 1, and cycle 7 day 1. Trimming removed 4 bases at V and 6 bases at J, with 15 bases between. The CDR3 is made up of 14 amino acids. Per the germline V gene, CDR1 is MNHEY and CDR2 is SMNVEV (reference sequence). This receptor was obtained from an adult with an advanced solid tumor such as melanoma, head and neck, liver or kidney cancer. The starting material was CD4+ or CD8+ T cells sorted from blood, obtained in a trial of the OX40 agonist ivuxolimab. This sequence joins TRBV27 and TRBJ1-2; no firm D call. The CDR3 protein is CASSSRRKTDGYTF. CDR3 coding DNA: TGTGCCAGCAGTTCCCGACGGAAAACGGATGGCTACACCTTC.